These 12 T cell receptor beta chains were all obtained from the same sample, sequenced in a study of blood T cell repertoires in COVID-19 (dated by TCRdb to 2020 to 2022). Library creation used the immunoSEQ multiplex PCR assay. In TCRdb, the immuneACCESS table is reduced to in-frame sequences with V and J assigned. These tables do not hold every clone; where another copy was compared, an unresolved V gene accounts for under half, and the others remain unexplained. Present in this sample are roughly 120,000 clones, more than 80% of which were seen just once. Under 9.5% of the sample is taken by the ten largest. Sequencing was done on a sample of peripheral blood. The receptors here all came from a woman in her 40s with acute or convalescent COVID-19.

The V and J genes are TRBV2 and TRBJ1-5, with D perhaps TRBD1 (5 bases). V lost 4 bases and J 2 bases, leaving 12 bases between the germline ends. Germline CDR1 is SNHLY and CDR2 is FYNNEI. This CDR3 region has 15 residues. The CDR3, as DNA: TGTGCCAGCAGTGCGGAGGGGAAGGGCAATCAGCCCCAGCATTTT. Its protein is CASSAEGKGNQPQHF.

The chain recombines TRBV7-9 with TRBJ1-2; 9 nucleotides agree with TRBD1. The length of the CDR3 is 14 residues. J lost 5 bases, V lost 2 bases, and 3 bases had no gene match. The germline V gene encodes CDR1 SEHNR and CDR2 FQNEAQ (reference sequence). The CDR3 DNA is TGTGCCAGCAGCTTATCGACAGGGGGGTATGGCTACACCTTC. As protein: CASSLSTGGYGYTF.

This clone was recorded a few times. The chain uses TRBV2 and TRBJ1-6; D not certain. CDR1 and CDR2 from the germline V gene are SNHLY and FYNNEI. Deletions cut 5 bases from V and 1 base from J, with 12 bases between. The CDR3 covers 16 residues. CDR3 nucleotide sequence: TGTGCCAGCAGTCGTCAGACTATTTCCTATAATTCACCCCTCCACTTT. Protein product: CASSRQTISYNSPLHF.

The V call is TRBV6-5, the J call TRBJ1-5, with 11 nucleotides matching TRBD1. The CDR3 runs to 15 residues. Trimming removed 6 bases from V and 2 bases from J; junction bases left unmatched: 3. CDR1 and CDR2 from the germline V gene are MNHEY and SVGAGI. The CDR3 bases are TGTGCCAGCAGGGACAGGGGGCGCGGCAATCAGCCCCAGCATTTT. This gives the protein CASRDRGRGNQPQHF.

The table lists this clone with a few counts. J is TRBJ2-5 and V is TRBV24-1, with TRBD1 as a possible D gene (6 bases). V lost 3 bases to trimming and J lost 4 bases, with 17 bases between them. CDR3 length equals 16 residues. Germline V gene sequence: CDR1 KGHDR, CDR2 SFDVKD. CDR3 in amino acids: CATSDPSGAGGETQYF. The CDR3 nucleotides read TGTGCCACCAGTGATCCCTCAGGGGCCGGTGGAGAGACCCAGTACTTC.

The chain couples TRBV19 to TRBJ1-3; TRBD1 matches at 7 bases. Germline-derived CDR1 and CDR2 are LNHDA and SQIVND (reference sequence). CDR3 size: 15 residues. J was trimmed by 4 bases and V by 9 bases; bases with no gene match: 12. The CDR3: CASLGQRNEGNTIYF. The CDR3, as DNA: TGTGCCAGCCTGGGACAGCGGAATGAAGGAAACACCATATATTTT.

The chain carries TRBV27 and TRBJ1-5, with D possibly being TRBD1 (6 bases). Germline V CDR1 and CDR2: MNHEY, SMNVEV (reference sequence). V lost 0 bases and J lost 6, with 12 bases in between. This CDR3 contains 15 residues. The DNA for the CDR3 is TGTGCCAGCAGTTTATCGGCCGGGACACTTCAGCCCCAGCATTTT. Translated: CASSLSAGTLQPQHF.

The chain combines TRBV27 with TRBJ1-2; D gene ambiguous. V lost 10 bases and J 8 bases, leaving 17 bases between the germline ends. The CDR3 extends over 12 amino acids. CDR1 and CDR2 (germline): MNHEY, SMNVEV (reference sequence). CDR3 amino acids: CATHPQFWGYTF. The DNA of the CDR3 is TGTGCCACCCACCCCCAGTTTTGGGGCTACACCTTC.

The chain is built from TRBV20-1 and TRBJ1-3, with 9 bases fitting TRBD1. Looked up from germline, CDR1 is DFQATT and CDR2 is SNEGSKA (reference sequence). This CDR3 comprises 14 residues. Trimming removed 3 bases from V and 5 bases from J; junction bases left unmatched: 5. The CDR3 bases are TGCAGTGCTAGTGATACAGGGGGCCGAAACACCATATATTTT. Residues: CSASDTGGRNTIYF.

The V gene is TRBV3-1 (or the pseudogene TRBV3-2), the J gene TRBJ2-7; TRBD1 agrees at 7 bases. J lost 3 bases, V lost 4 bases, and 9 bases had no gene match. Germline values: CDR1 LGHDT, CDR2 YNNKEL (reference sequence). This CDR3 has 15 residues. DNA of the CDR3: TGTGCCAGCAGCCGATCCACAGGGGTAGGCTACGAGCAGTACTTC. Translating gives CASSRSTGVGYEQYF.

V and J are TRBV7-8 and TRBJ1-2; 8 nucleotides match TRBD1. The CDR3 has 14 residues. Germline V CDR1 and CDR2: SGHVS, FQNEAQ. V shed 5 bases, J shed 4 bases, and the junction held 6 bases outside the gene matches. Here the CDR3 reads CASSRGQVIYGYTF. Here the CDR3 DNA reads TGTGCCAGCAGCCGGGGACAGGTGATCTATGGCTACACCTTC. The full variable domain, in which reference TRBV7-8 and TRBJ1-2 provide the parts outside the CDR3, is GAGVSQSPRYKVAKRGQDVALRCDPISGHVSLFWYQQALGQGPEFLTYFQNEAQLDKSGLPSDRFFAERPEGSVSTLKIQRTQQEDSAVYLCASSRGQVIYGYTFGSGTRLTVV.

The rearrangement links TRBV19 to TRBJ1-5; the match to TRBD1 covers 7 bases. V was clipped by 6 bases and J by 5 bases; unmatched bases: 7. The CDR3 totals 14 residues. CDR1 and CDR2 from the germline V gene are LNHDA and SQIVND (reference sequence). CDR3 coding DNA: TGTGCCAGTAGCCGTGGACAGGTAGATCAGCCCCAGCATTTT. It specifies CASSRGQVDQPQHF.